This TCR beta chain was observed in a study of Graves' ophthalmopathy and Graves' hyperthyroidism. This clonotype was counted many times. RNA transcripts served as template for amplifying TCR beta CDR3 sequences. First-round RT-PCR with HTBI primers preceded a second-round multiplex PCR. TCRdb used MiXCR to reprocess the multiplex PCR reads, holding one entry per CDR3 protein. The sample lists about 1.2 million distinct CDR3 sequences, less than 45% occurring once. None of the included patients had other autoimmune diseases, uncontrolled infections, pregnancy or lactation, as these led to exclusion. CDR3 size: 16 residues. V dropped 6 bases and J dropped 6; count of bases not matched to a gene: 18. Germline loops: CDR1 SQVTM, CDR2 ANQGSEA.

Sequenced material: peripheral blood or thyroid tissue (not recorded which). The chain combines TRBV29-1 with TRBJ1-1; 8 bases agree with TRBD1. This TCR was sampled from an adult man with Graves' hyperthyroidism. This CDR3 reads CSVAGGLVGRASEAFF. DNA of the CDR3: TGCAGCGTAGCAGGGGGCTTAGTTGGGAGGGCCTCTGAAGCTTTCTTT.